This T cell receptor beta chain was sequenced in a study of human T cells and chemical hapten exposure. The germline V gene has CDR1 DFQATT and CDR2 SNEGSKA (reference sequence). This CDR3 contains 15 residues. Trimming left V 6 bases short and J 5 bases short, with 20 bases between. The sample's time point: patch test 1, 2 weeks after DPC sensitization. Treatment defined: therapeutic diphenylcyclopropenone sensitization with weekly scalp DPC. The study used a library that attached unique molecular identifiers to individual cDNA molecules. In the original analysis: The median was about 96,000 TCRs per sample, ranging 23,224 to 690,600. TCRdb used MiXCR to reprocess the RACE reads, holding one entry per CDR3 protein. TCRdb, not the authors, supplied the V and J calls. The sample carries more than 95,000 distinct CDR3 sequences, about 12% recorded once. General study results and limits: Against controls, expanded TCRs gave rise to significantly more large CDR3 similarity clusters.

This clonotype came up many times. Its antigen is currently unknown. The clonotype was recovered from a woman aged 45-59 years with alopecia areata. Some clones in this sample may be carry-over from other donors' samples. The chain employs TRBV20-1 and TRBJ1-5, with a possible D match to TRBD1 (5 bases). This sample comprised whole blood, obtained in connection with sensitization to the hapten diphenylcyclopropenone (DPC). CDR3 coding DNA: TGCAGTGCCATAAGAGTCGGGCTGGGGGATCAGCCCCAGCATTTT. This translates into CSAIRVGLGDQPQHF.